The 32 T cell receptor beta chains below come from one sample, sequenced in a study of patients and donors after allogeneic stem cell transplantation. TCRdb called the RT-PCR reads again in MiXCR, with one record for every CDR3 protein. The profile shows about a million distinct CDR3 sequences, more than 15% of them singletons. Material for sequencing was blood, either unsorted or a sorted T cell fraction (not recorded which). Every receptor here comes from a human donor who was either an allogeneic HSCT recipient or a stem cell or donor lymphocyte infusion donor (not recorded which). It is not recorded whose cells these are; they may come from a transplant donor.

This clonotype has more than one count but fewer than ten. The rearrangement joins TRBV24-1 to TRBJ2-3; TRBD2 matches 7 bases. V dropped 3 bases and J dropped 4; count of bases not matched to a gene: 9. The CDR3 extends over 16 amino acids. CDR1 KGHDR and CDR2 SFDVKD come from the germline V gene. This chain's CDR3 is CATSDTRGSRADTQYF. CDR3 in DNA: TGTGCCACCAGTGATACGCGGGGGTCCAGAGCAGATACGCAGTATTTT.

The chain uses TRBV10-3 and TRBJ2-5; TRBD2 agrees at 14 bases. The CDR3 has 16 amino acids. Trimming cost V 5 bases and J 5 bases; bases outside gene matches: 7. Germline CDR1 and CDR2: ENHRY and SYGVKD. The CDR3 reads CAISLTSGGARETQYF. CDR3 bases: TGTGCCATCAGTCTGACTAGCGGGGGGGCCCGGGAGACCCAGTACTTC.

This clonotype turned up a few times. J is TRBJ2-7 and V is TRBV5-1; 10 nucleotides agree with TRBD2. This CDR3 is 15 amino acids long. Germline trimming cut 4 bases from V and 3 bases from J; bases unmatched to any gene: 7. In germline, CDR1 is SGHRS, CDR2 YFSETQ. This CDR3 reads CASSQGLAGVYEQYF. The CDR3 region has the DNA TGCGCCAGCAGCCAGGGGCTAGCGGGGGTCTACGAGCAGTACTTC.

This clonotype was observed a few times. The V call is TRBV20-1, the J call TRBJ2-7, with TRBD2 matching over 10 bases. The V gene's germline CDR1 is DFQATT and CDR2 SNEGSKA (reference sequence). The CDR3 totals 14 residues. The V gene end was trimmed by 0 bases and the J gene end by 3 bases; junction bases not matched to a gene: 2. This CDR3 reads CSARELAGIYEQYF. The CDR3 bases are TGCAGTGCTAGAGAACTAGCGGGGATCTACGAGCAGTACTTC.

In this sample, this clonotype turned up a few times. This sequence joins TRBV10-3 and TRBJ2-1; no firm D call. Looked up from germline, CDR1 is ENHRY and CDR2 is SYGVKD. The CDR3 is 14 amino acids. Trimming took 5 bases from V and 0 from J, leaving 8 bases between them. In DNA, the CDR3 is TGTGCCATCAGTCCGGGTAGCTCCTACAATGAGCAGTTCTTC. The encoded protein is CAISPGSSYNEQFF.

There are a few counts of this clonotype. The V and J genes are TRBV2 and TRBJ1-1; TRBD1 is a possible D gene (5 bases). The CDR3 runs 13 residues. Trimming cost V 7 bases and J 3 bases, with 12 bases left between them. Germline loops: CDR1 SNHLY, CDR2 FYNNEI. The CDR3 loop reads CASKSGQDTEAFF. The CDR3 coding sequence is TGTGCCAGCAAGTCCGGACAAGACACTGAAGCTTTCTTT.

There are a few counts of this clonotype. V and J are TRBV24-1 and TRBJ2-1; possibly TRBD2 for D (5 bases). This CDR3 is 14 amino acids long. Trimming left V 5 bases short and J 9 bases short, with 16 bases between. The germline CDR1 and CDR2 sequences are KGHDR and SFDVKD. As DNA, the CDR3 is TGTGCCACCAGTGTGGGTGGACTGGCGAGTGAGCAGTTCTTC. It yields the protein CATSVGGLASEQFF.

The J gene is TRBJ2-1, the V gene TRBV5-1; possible D gene TRBD1, 6 bases. The length of the CDR3 is 20 residues. V was shortened by 1 base and J by 2 bases, with 25 bases between the two germline ends. Germline loops: CDR1 SGHRS, CDR2 YFSETQ. Here the CDR3 DNA reads TGCGCCAGCAGCTTGCCCCTAAATGCGACGAGGGGGAAGACCTACAATGAGCAGTTCTTC. Amino acids: CASSLPLNATRGKTYNEQFF. Using reference TRBV5-1 and TRBJ2-1 for the parts outside the CDR3, the full variable domain is KAGVTQTPRYLIKTRGQQVTLSCSPISGHRSVSWYQQTPGQGLQFLFEYFSETQRNKGNFPGRFSGRQFSNSRSEMNVSTLELGDSALYLCASSLPLNATRGKTYNEQFFGPGTRLTVL.

This clonotype has only a few counts. CDR3 region: CASSLAKGSEQYF. In DNA form, the CDR3 reads TGCGCCAGCAGCTTGGCCAAGGGGAGCGAGCAGTACTTC. The chain recombines TRBV5-1 with TRBJ2-7; the D gene could be TRBD1 or TRBD2 (5 bases each). Germline V CDR1 and CDR2: SGHRS, YFSETQ. This CDR3 spans 13 amino acids. The germline V and J ends were trimmed by 0 bases and 6 bases, with 10 bases remaining between them.

In this sample, this clonotype turned up once. The V call is TRBV12-3 or TRBV12-4, the J call TRBJ2-3, with D uncertain. CDR3 length equals 16 residues. V shed 4 bases and J shed 5 bases, with 19 bases lying between them. The CDR3 DNA reads TGTGCCAGCAGTTACAAAGACTGGGCCTGGGGAGATACGCAGTATTTT. Its translation is CASSYKDWAWGDTQYF.

V gene TRBV6-5 combines with J gene TRBJ1-3, with unresolved D. This CDR3 has 16 amino acids. V was cut by 2 bases and J by 0 bases, with 11 bases left in between. Looked up from germline, CDR1 is MNHEY and CDR2 is SVGAGI. CDR3 in DNA: TGTGCCAGCAGTTACAGTCCTCACCGCTCTGGAAACACCATATATTTT. Residues: CASSYSPHRSGNTIYF.

The chain couples TRBV7-2 to TRBJ1-2; TRBD1 might be the D (5 bases). The germline V gene has CDR1 SGHTA and CDR2 FQGNSA. This CDR3 has 14 residues. Trimming pared 6 bases from V and 3 bases from J, leaving 14 bases between. The CDR3 coding sequence is TGTGCCAGCAGACACCGGGGGGGGGACTATGGCTACACCTTC. This codes for CASRHRGGDYGYTF.

There are a few counts of this clonotype. This chain links TRBV2 with TRBJ2-3; D gene unclear. The germline V gene has CDR1 SNHLY and CDR2 FYNNEI. V was shortened by 5 bases and J by 5 bases, with 26 bases between the two germline ends. The CDR3 contains 18 residues. The CDR3 nucleotides are TGTGCCAGCAGTAAGAGAAGCTCTGGGCTCCCAGAACTAGATACGCAGTATTTT. Encoded protein: CASSKRSSGLPELDTQYF.

This chain joins TRBV7-2 and TRBJ2-1, with TRBD2 matching over 9 bases. In germline, CDR1 is SGHTA, CDR2 FQGNSA. Trimming at V came to 1 base and at J to 9 bases, leaving 7 bases not matched to a gene. This CDR3 is 15 amino acids long. The CDR3 sequence: CASSLVAGGLSEQFF. The CDR3 DNA follows: TGTGCCAGCAGCTTAGTGGCGGGGGGGCTGAGTGAGCAGTTCTTC.

Turning to this clonotype: It may be a read error: a sequence one base away is much more abundant. The rearrangement uses TRBV12-3 or TRBV12-4 and TRBJ2-2; perhaps TRBD2 as D (6 bases). The CDR3 consists of 17 residues. The CDR3 nucleotides read TGTACCAGCAGCTCCCAGTGGAGGGTGGTCAACACCGGGGAGCTGTTTTTT. Translation: CTSSSQWRVVNTGELFF.

This clonotype was counted only a few times. The CDR3 is CASSLVWLVAHEQYF. The CDR3 bases are TGTGCCAGCAGCTTAGTTTGGCTAGTTGCTCACGAGCAGTACTTC. The chain uses TRBV7-8 and TRBJ2-7; D is unclear. The CDR3 loop spans 15 amino acids. Trimming removed 1 base from V and 5 bases from J, with 15 bases in between. Germline-derived CDR1 and CDR2 are SGHVS and FQNEAQ.

This chain uses TRBV20-1 with TRBJ1-5; D is unclear. Trimming pared 6 bases from V and 6 bases from J, leaving 15 bases between. This CDR3 spans 13 amino acids. CDR1 is DFQATT and CDR2 is SNEGSKA in the germline V gene (reference sequence). CDR3 region: CSACRGSSQPQHF. The CDR3 region has the DNA TGCAGTGCCTGTCGTGGATCGAGTCAGCCCCAGCATTTT.

V usage is TRBV11-2 and J usage is TRBJ2-5, with TRBD2 matching 11 bases. The length of the CDR3 is 16 residues. After removal of 5 bases from V and 6 bases from J, the junction contained 11 bases not matched to a gene. Germline V gives CDR1 SGHAT, CDR2 FQNNGV. The CDR3: CASSLIAGGLGKTQYF. The CDR3 DNA follows: TGTGCCAGCAGCCTTATAGCGGGGGGGCTTGGGAAGACCCAGTACTTC.

This clonotype has only one observation. The chain is built from TRBV2 and TRBJ1-6, with a weak D call TRBD1 (5 bases). The ends were cut back, 3 bases at V and 12 bases at J, with 15 bases in the middle. The CDR3 contains 14 residues. Germline V gene lookup returns CDR1 SNHLY and CDR2 FYNNEI. The CDR3 nucleotides read TGTGCCAGCAGTGAGTGGGGCTCAATGCAACCCCTCCACTTT. Translation: CASSEWGSMQPLHF.

This chain connects TRBV7-2 to TRBJ1-2, with D perhaps TRBD1 (5 bases). Trimming shortened V by 5 bases and J by 2 bases, and 18 bases separated the two germline ends. CDR1 is SGHTA, CDR2 FQGNSA, per germline. The CDR3 spans 16 residues. CDR3 coding DNA: TGTGCCAGCAGCCCACGGACACAAAACGCGAACTATGGCTACACCTTC. Protein: CASSPRTQNANYGYTF.

The V and J genes are TRBV20-1 and TRBJ2-3; D is perhaps TRBD2 (5 bases). Trimming left V 6 bases short and J 5 bases short, with 21 bases between. CDR1 is DFQATT, CDR2 SNEGSKA, per germline (reference sequence). The CDR3 totals 15 residues. CDR3: CSAEGRPVDGDTQYF. The CDR3 coding sequence is TGCAGTGCCGAGGGCAGGCCCGTGGATGGAGATACGCAGTATTTT.

This clonotype came up a few times. The rearrangement uses TRBV7-2 and TRBJ2-1; 10 bases agree with TRBD2. The CDR3 has 16 amino acids. The germline V gene has CDR1 SGHTA and CDR2 FQGNSA. V dropped 5 bases and J dropped 3; count of bases not matched to a gene: 7. The CDR3 spells CASSERLAGYYNEQFF. Written as DNA, the CDR3 is TGTGCCAGCAGCGAACGACTAGCGGGTTACTACAATGAGCAGTTCTTC.

The chain couples TRBV5-1 to TRBJ2-2, with D possibly being TRBD1 or TRBD2 (5 bases each). Germline assignment: CDR1 SGHRS and CDR2 YFSETQ. Between the trimmed V and J ends, which lost 0 bases and 6 bases, there was a span of 12 bases. This CDR3 is 15 amino acids long. This CDR3 reads CASSLEPGRAGELFF. The CDR3 bases are TGCGCCAGCAGCTTGGAACCAGGGAGAGCCGGGGAGCTGTTTTTT.

This clonotype was picked up a small number of times. J is TRBJ2-3 and V is TRBV24-1, with D unclear. Germline V gene sequence: CDR1 KGHDR, CDR2 SFDVKD. V was clipped by 4 bases and J by 0 bases, with 16 bases between them. The CDR3 contains 17 residues. The CDR3 reads CATSEGPGEPSTDTQYF. Here the CDR3 DNA reads TGTGCCACCAGTGAAGGCCCCGGAGAACCTAGCACAGATACGCAGTATTTT.

This clonotype was found a few times. The rearrangement uses TRBV7-8 and TRBJ2-1; 10 nucleotides agree with TRBD1. The CDR3 spans 15 residues. Germline V gives CDR1 SGHVS, CDR2 FQNEAQ. Losses at the gene ends were 7 bases for V and 2 bases for J; bases not matched to a gene: 5. The DNA of the CDR3 is TGTGCCAGCACTCCGACAGGGGGCGCCTACAATGAGCAGTTCTTC. The encoded protein is CASTPTGGAYNEQFF. Full variable domain (missing parts from reference TRBV7-8 and TRBJ2-1): GAGVSQSPRYKVAKRGQDVALRCDPISGHVSLFWYQQALGQGPEFLTYFQNEAQLDKSGLPSDRFFAERPEGSVSTLKIQRTQQEDSAVYLCASTPTGGAYNEQFFGPGTRLTVL.

The rearrangement uses TRBV4-1 and TRBJ2-6, with TRBD1 as a possible D gene (5 bases). The CDR3 spans 16 residues. Trimming took 1 base from V and 1 from J, leaving 8 bases between them. Germline V gene lookup returns CDR1 MGHRA and CDR2 YSYEKL. The CDR3 DNA is TGCGCCAGCAGCCAAGTACCAGGGTCTGGGGCCAACGTCCTGACTTTC. Translating it yields CASSQVPGSGANVLTF.

The gene calls are TRBV4-2 and TRBJ2-1; D remains unclear. CDR1 is LGHNA, CDR2 YNFKEQ, per germline. The CDR3 sequence is 16 residues long. Trimming took 0 bases from V and 4 from J, leaving 13 bases between them. The CDR3 reads CASSQELQLGYNEQFF. The CDR3 region has the DNA TGTGCCAGCAGCCAAGAGTTACAATTGGGGTACAATGAGCAGTTCTTC.

This clonotype occurred a few times. V usage is TRBV7-3 and J usage is TRBJ2-3, with D maybe TRBD1 (5 bases). Germline V gene lookup returns CDR1 SGHTA and CDR2 FQGTGA. V shed 5 bases and J shed 0 bases, with 15 bases lying between them. The CDR3 spans 16 residues. CDR3 loop: CASSMQGTGSTDTQYF. Here the CDR3 DNA reads TGTGCCAGCAGCATGCAGGGTACCGGGAGCACAGATACGCAGTATTTT.

V gene TRBV7-9 combines with J gene TRBJ1-2, with 9 bases that match TRBD1. The germline CDR1 and CDR2 sequences are SEHNR and FQNEAQ (reference sequence). V lost 4 bases to trimming and J lost 8 bases; unmatched junction nucleotides: 11. This CDR3 comprises 15 residues. For the CDR3, the DNA is TGTGCCAGCAGCTCCGTGGGACAGGGTCGAGGCGGCTACACCTTC. It translates to CASSSVGQGRGGYTF.

The rearrangement links TRBV7-8 to TRBJ2-7; no clear D. This CDR3 has 12 residues. V dropped 5 bases and J dropped 3 bases, with 8 bases sitting between them. Germline CDR1 is SGHVS and CDR2 is FQNEAQ. CDR3 DNA: TGTGCCAGCAGCCCCCTTATCTACGAGCAGTACTTC. It specifies CASSPLIYEQYF. The entire variable domain, with the rest obtained from reference TRBV7-8 and TRBJ2-7, is as follows: GAGVSQSPRYKVAKRGQDVALRCDPISGHVSLFWYQQALGQGPEFLTYFQNEAQLDKSGLPSDRFFAERPEGSVSTLKIQRTQQEDSAVYLCASSPLIYEQYFGPGTRLTVT.

V gene TRBV5-6 combines with J gene TRBJ1-6; 11 nucleotides agree with TRBD1. The CDR3 has 17 amino acids. The trim removed 2 bases at V and 0 bases at J, leaving 1 base unmatched. Germline V gene lookup returns CDR1 SGHDT and CDR2 YYEEEE. CDR3 amino acids: CASSFGTGGSYNSPLHF. Written as DNA, the CDR3 is TGTGCCAGCAGCTTCGGGACAGGGGGCTCCTATAATTCACCCCTCCACTTT.

This clonotype has at least ten counts. This chain connects TRBV12-3 or TRBV12-4 to TRBJ2-1, with 11 bases matching TRBD2. After removal of 5 bases from V and 8 bases from J, the junction contained 11 bases not matched to a gene. The CDR3 has 16 amino acids. CDR3 nucleotides: TGTGCCAGCAGTCCCCAGGGACTAGCGGATACCCATGAGCAGTTCTTC. Its protein product is CASSPQGLADTHEQFF.